This T cell receptor beta chain was recovered during a study of shared clonotypes between healthy human individuals. Profiled with immunoSEQ multiplex PCR; TCRdb holds only in-frame clones, not every one. There are about 1 million clones in the sample; about 75% occur only once, and approximately 1.5% lies in the top ten. This clone has only one observation. Antigen specificity is unknown. Germline-derived CDR1 and CDR2 are SGHRS and YFSETQ. This CDR3 is 13 amino acids long. Trimming removed 2 bases at V and 6 bases at J, with 12 bases between. The study, taken as a whole, reports: How much donors shared clonotypes was expected to be affected by sequencing depth. Generation probabilities of non-shared clonotypes were lower (relative to those shared by all four donors).

Sequencing was performed on memory CD4+ T cells sorted from blood. Regarding subset: CD45RA-negative fraction. This chain links TRBV5-1 with TRBJ2-7, with TRBD1 as a possible D gene (5 bases). This sequence was found in a man aged 18 to 30 in good health. The CDR3 nucleotides are TGCGCCAGCAGCTTCTCCCCTGGGGCCGAGCAGTACTTC. Translating it yields CASSFSPGAEQYF.